This T cell receptor beta chain was retrieved from a study of T cell responses to AZD1222 COVID-19 vaccine. The CDR3 extends over 14 amino acids. The V gene's germline CDR1 is SGHTA and CDR2 FQGNSA. V shed 6 bases and J shed 0 bases, with 9 bases lying between them. Assay used: immunoSEQ multiplex PCR; TCRdb lists only in-frame clones, some missing. Recorded for this sample: about 140,000 clones. Sequenced: peripheral blood. The receptor's source is an adult in good health. The chain combines TRBV7-2 with TRBJ1-3; D is possibly TRBD1 (5 bases). The CDR3 here is CASSPGSSGNTIYF. The CDR3, as DNA: TGTGCCAGCAGTCCAGGGAGCTCTGGAAACACCATATATTTT.